This TCR beta chain comes out of a study of OX40 agonist ivuxolimab in advanced cancers. On the study more broadly: Ivuxolimab, an antibody acting as an agonist of OX40 (CD134), was used to treat patients. Patients were infused with ivuxolimab every 2 weeks at 0.01 to 10 mg/kg.

Sequencing used immunoSEQ multiplex PCR; TCRdb keeps in-frame clones, though not all of them. The sample shows around 60,000 clones, roughly 80% of them seen only once. The receptor was isolated from an adult with an advanced solid tumor such as melanoma, head and neck, liver or kidney cancer. The material sequenced was CD4+ or CD8+ T cells sorted from blood, taken in a trial of the OX40 agonist ivuxolimab.

CDR3 sequence: CASSSLTSGYNEQFF. Written as DNA, the CDR3 is TGTGCCAGTAGTTCCTTGACTAGCGGCTACAATGAGCAGTTCTTC. J is TRBJ2-1 and V is TRBV19, with 9 nucleotides matching TRBD2. The length of the CDR3 is 15 residues. J was trimmed by 3 bases and V by 5 bases; bases with no gene match: 5. Germline V gene data show CDR1 as LNHDA and CDR2 as SQIVND (reference sequence).